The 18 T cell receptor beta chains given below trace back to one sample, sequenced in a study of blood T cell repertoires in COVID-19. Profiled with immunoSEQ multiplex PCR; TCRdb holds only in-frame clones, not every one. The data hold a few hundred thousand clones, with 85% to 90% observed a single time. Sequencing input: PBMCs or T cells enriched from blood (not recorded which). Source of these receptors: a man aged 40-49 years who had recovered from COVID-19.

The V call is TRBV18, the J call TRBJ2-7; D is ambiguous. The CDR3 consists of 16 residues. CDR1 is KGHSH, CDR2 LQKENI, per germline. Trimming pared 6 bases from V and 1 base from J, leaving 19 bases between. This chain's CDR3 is CASSPPRLGGSYEQYF. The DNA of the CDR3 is TGTGCCAGCTCGCCGCCGAGGCTAGGTGGTTCCTACGAGCAGTACTTC.

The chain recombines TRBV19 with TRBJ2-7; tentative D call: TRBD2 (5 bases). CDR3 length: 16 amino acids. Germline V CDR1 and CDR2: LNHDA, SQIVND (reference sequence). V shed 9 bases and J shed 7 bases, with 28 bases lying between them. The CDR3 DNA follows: TGTGCCAGCTCGGGTAGAGGGATCGAGGATAACGGGGAGCAGTACTTC. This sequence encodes CASSGRGIEDNGEQYF.

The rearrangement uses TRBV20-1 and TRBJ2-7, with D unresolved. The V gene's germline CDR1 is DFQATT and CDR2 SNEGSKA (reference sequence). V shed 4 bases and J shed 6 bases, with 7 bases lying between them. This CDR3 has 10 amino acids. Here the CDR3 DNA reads TGCAGTGCTAAGCGCGGCGAGCAGTACTTC. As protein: CSAKRGEQYF.

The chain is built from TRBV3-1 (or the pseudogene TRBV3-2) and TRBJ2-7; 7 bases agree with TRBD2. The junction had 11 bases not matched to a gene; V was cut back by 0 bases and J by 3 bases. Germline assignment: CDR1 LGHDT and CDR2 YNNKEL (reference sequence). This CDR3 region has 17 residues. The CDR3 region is CASSQDSWAGVVYEQYF. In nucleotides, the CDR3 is TGTGCCAGCAGCCAAGATTCATGGGCGGGAGTGGTCTACGAGCAGTACTTC.

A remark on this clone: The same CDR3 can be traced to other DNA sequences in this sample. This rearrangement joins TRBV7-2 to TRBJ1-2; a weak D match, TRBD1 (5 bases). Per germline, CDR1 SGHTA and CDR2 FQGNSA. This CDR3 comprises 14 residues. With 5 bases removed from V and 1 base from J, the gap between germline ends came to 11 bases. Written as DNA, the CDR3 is TGTGCCAGCAGCCCGGGGGGAGTTAACTATGGCTACACCTTC. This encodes CASSPGGVNYGYTF.

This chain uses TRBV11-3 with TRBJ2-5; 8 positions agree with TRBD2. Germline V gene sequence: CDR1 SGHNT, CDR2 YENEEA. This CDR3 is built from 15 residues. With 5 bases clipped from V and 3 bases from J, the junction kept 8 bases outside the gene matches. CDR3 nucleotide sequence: TGTGCCAGCAGCCTAGGGGCGGGAGGCGAAGAGACCCAGTACTTC. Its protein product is CASSLGAGGEETQYF.

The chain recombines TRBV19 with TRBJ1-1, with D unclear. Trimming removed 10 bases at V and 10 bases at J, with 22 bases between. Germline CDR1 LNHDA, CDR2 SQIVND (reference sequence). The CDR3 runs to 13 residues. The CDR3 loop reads CATTRTVNTAAFF. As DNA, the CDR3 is TGTGCCACCACGAGAACAGTGAACACGGCAGCTTTCTTT.

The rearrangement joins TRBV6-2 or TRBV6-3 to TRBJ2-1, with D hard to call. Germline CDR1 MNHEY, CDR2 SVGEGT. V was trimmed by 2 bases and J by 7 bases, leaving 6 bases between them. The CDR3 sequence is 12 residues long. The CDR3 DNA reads TGTGCCAGCAGTTACGGGCAGAATGAGCAGTTCTTC. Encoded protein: CASSYGQNEQFF.

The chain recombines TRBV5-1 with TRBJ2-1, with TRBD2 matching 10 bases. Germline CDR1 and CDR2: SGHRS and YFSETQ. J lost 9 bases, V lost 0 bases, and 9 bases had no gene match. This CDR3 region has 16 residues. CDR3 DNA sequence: TGCGCCAGCAGCTTGGCAGCTAGCGGGAGTTTGGGTGAGCAGTTCTTC. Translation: CASSLAASGSLGEQFF.

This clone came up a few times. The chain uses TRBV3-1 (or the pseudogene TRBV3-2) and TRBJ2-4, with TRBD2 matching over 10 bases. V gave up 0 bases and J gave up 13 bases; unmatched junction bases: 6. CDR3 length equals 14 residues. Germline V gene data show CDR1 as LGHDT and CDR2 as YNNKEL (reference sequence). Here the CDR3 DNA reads TGTGCCAGCAGCCAAGAACACCTAGCGGGAGTCCAGTACTTC. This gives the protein CASSQEHLAGVQYF.

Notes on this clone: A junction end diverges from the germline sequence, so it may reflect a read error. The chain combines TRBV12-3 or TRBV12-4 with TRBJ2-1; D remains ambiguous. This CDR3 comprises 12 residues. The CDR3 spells CASSPNYYEQFF. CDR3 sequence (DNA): TGTGCCAGCAGCCCCAACTACTATGAGCAGTTCTTC.

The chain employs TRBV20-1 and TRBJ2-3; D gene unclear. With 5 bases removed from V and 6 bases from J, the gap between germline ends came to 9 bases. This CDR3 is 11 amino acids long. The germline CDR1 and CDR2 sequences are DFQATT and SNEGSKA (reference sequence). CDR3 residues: CSAVFSDTQYF. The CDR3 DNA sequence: TGCAGTGCTGTATTTTCCGATACGCAGTATTTT.

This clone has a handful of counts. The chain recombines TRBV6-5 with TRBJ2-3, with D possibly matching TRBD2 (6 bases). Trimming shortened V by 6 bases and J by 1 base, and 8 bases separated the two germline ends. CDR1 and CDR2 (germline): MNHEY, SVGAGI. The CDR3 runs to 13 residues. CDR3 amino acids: CASRVAGTDTQYF. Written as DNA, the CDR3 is TGTGCCAGCAGAGTAGCGGGCACAGATACGCAGTATTTT.

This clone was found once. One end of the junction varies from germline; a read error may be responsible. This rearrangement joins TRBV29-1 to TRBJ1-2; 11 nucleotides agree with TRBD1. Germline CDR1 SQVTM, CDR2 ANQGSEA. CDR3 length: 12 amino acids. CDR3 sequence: CSVVSDRGLGFF. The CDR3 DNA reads TGCAGCGTTGTTTCGGACAGGGGGCTTGGATTCTTC.

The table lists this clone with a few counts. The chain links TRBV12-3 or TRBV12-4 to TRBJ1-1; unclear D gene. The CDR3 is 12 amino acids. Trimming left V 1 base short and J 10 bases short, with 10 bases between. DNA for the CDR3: TGTGCCAGCAGTTTAGATATCCGGGTAGCTTTCTTT. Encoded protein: CASSLDIRVAFF.

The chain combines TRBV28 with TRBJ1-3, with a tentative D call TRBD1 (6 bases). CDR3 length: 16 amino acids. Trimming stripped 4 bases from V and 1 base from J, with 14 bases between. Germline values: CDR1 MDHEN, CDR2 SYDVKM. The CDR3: CASSSSGHQSGNTIYF. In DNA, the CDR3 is TGTGCCAGCAGTTCATCGGGACACCAGTCTGGAAACACCATATATTTT.

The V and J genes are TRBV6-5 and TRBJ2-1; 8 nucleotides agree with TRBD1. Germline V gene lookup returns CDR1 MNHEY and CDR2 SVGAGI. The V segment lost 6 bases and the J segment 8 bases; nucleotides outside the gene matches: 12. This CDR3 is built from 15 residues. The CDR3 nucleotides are TGTGCCAGCAGCCTCAGGACAGGGTTCAATCATGAGCAGTTCTTC. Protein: CASSLRTGFNHEQFF.

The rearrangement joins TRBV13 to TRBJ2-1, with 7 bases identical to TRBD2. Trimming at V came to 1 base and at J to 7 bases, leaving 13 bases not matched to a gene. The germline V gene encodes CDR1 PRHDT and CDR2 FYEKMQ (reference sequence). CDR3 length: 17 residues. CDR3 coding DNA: TGTGCCAGCAGCTTAGTCACCTCTGGCGGGAGCGGGAATGAGCAGTTCTTC. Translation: CASSLVTSGGSGNEQFF.